The present TCR beta chain was sequenced within a study of shared clonotypes between healthy human individuals. Only Caucasian adults living in Nashville, Tennessee served as donors. This clone turned up a few times. Genomic DNA belonging to each subset was distributed in equal measure over several immunoSEQ plates. Sequencing used immunoSEQ multiplex PCR; TCRdb keeps in-frame clones, though not all of them. The sample records roughly 1,000,000 clones, 75% to 80% being singletons. The TCR originated in a man in his late teens or twenties in good health. Some clones in this sample may be carry-over from other donors' samples. Specimen: memory CD4+ T cells from PBMCs. Regarding subset: CD45RA-negative fraction.

CDR3 in amino acids: CASSRGQGAYEQYF. In nucleotides, the CDR3 is TGCGCCAGCAGCCGTGGACAGGGGGCCTACGAGCAGTACTTC. The genes are TRBV4-1 and TRBJ2-7, with 10 bases fitting TRBD1. With V trimmed by 4 bases and J by 2 bases, 2 bases remained unmatched. Germline values: CDR1 MGHRA, CDR2 YSYEKL. The CDR3 has 14 amino acids.